This entry lists 28 T cell receptor beta chains sequenced from one sample in a study of early stage breast cancer tumors. Clones were sequenced by immunoSEQ multiplex PCR, and TCRdb holds only the in-frame ones, with some missing. There are tens of thousands of clones in the sample; 70% to 85% occur only once, and roughly 7% lies in the top ten. The specimen sequenced was blood. These receptor sequences come from a person aged 60 to 70 with breast cancer.

This clone has more than one count but fewer than ten. This chain links TRBV19 with TRBJ2-7, with 11 nucleotides matching TRBD2. The CDR3 is made up of 18 amino acids. The germline V gene encodes CDR1 LNHDA and CDR2 SQIVND (reference sequence). V trimming: 3 bases; J trimming: 0 bases; junction bases outside the gene matches: 10. The CDR3 DNA reads TGTGCCAGTAGTATCACCGGGACTAGCGGAAGGAGCTCCTACGAGCAGTACTTC. This gives the protein CASSITGTSGRSSYEQYF.

This chain connects TRBV7-9 to TRBJ2-7; a weak D match, TRBD1 (6 bases). Trimming took 1 base from V and 5 from J, leaving 12 bases between them. There are 14 residues in the CDR3. Germline V gene data show CDR1 as SEHNR and CDR2 as FQNEAQ (reference sequence). The CDR3 is CASSLEYRADEQYF. The CDR3 DNA sequence: TGTGCCAGCAGCTTAGAGTACAGGGCCGACGAGCAGTACTTC.

As for this clone: Other DNA sequences in the same sample also yield this CDR3. This chain joins TRBV29-1 and TRBJ1-1, with D unresolved. Germline loops: CDR1 SQVTM, CDR2 ANQGSEA. The CDR3 length is 12 residues. The ends were cut back, 0 bases at V and 1 base at J, with 3 bases in the middle. In DNA form, the CDR3 reads TGCAGCGTTGAAGACAGGAACACTGAAGCTTTCTTT. Protein sequence: CSVEDRNTEAFF.

This chain connects TRBV29-1 to TRBJ2-5; perhaps TRBD2 as D (5 bases). Between the trimmed V and J ends, which lost 2 bases and 5 bases, there was a span of 12 bases. The CDR3 length is 13 residues. Germline CDR1 and CDR2: SQVTM and ANQGSEA. CDR3 nucleotide sequence: TGCAGCGTTGAAAAGTACTTAGCGGAGACCCAGTACTTC. Translation gives CSVEKYLAETQYF.

The V gene is TRBV6-6, the J gene TRBJ2-6, with D perhaps assigned TRBD1 or TRBD2 (5 bases each). The germline V and J ends were trimmed by 2 bases and 4 bases, with 12 bases remaining between them. The CDR3 sequence is 16 residues long. Per the germline V gene, CDR1 is MNHNY and CDR2 is SVGAGI (reference sequence). The CDR3 region has the DNA TGTGCCAGCAGTTACGCCGGGGCGACCGGGGCCAACGTCCTGACTTTC. Amino acid sequence: CASSYAGATGANVLTF.

V gene TRBV5-4 combines with J gene TRBJ1-6; perhaps TRBD1 as D (5 bases). The CDR3 contains 15 residues. Germline V gene lookup returns CDR1 SGHNT and CDR2 YYREEE (reference sequence). V lost 0 bases and J lost 7, with 11 bases in between. CDR3 nucleotides: TGTGCCAGCAGCTTGGTGCCCGGGGGGAATTCACCCCTCCACTTT. This encodes CASSLVPGGNSPLHF.

This clone was seen only a few times. The chain couples TRBV28 to TRBJ1-1; D gene ambiguous. The CDR3 loop spans 14 amino acids. The germline V and J ends were trimmed by 7 bases and 1 base, with 13 bases remaining between them. From germline, CDR1 is MDHEN and CDR2 SYDVKM. In nucleotides, the CDR3 is TGTGCCAGCAATTCGTGGGCCACGAACACTGAAGCTTTCTTT. Its translation: CASNSWATNTEAFF.

The CDR3 protein is CAWARGLSEQFF. DNA for the CDR3: TGTGCCTGGGCTAGGGGACTTTCAGAGCAGTTCTTC. The chain links TRBV30 to TRBJ2-1; the D gene is possibly TRBD2 (6 bases). The CDR3 has 12 residues. Trimming took off 5 bases at V and 10 bases at J, with 15 bases between the two ends. Germline values: CDR1 GTSNPN, CDR2 SVGIG (reference sequence).

V is TRBV11-3 and J is TRBJ2-1, with 11 positions matching TRBD1. V lost 3 bases to trimming and J lost 7 bases; unmatched junction nucleotides: 2. The CDR3 has 14 amino acids. CDR1 SGHNT and CDR2 YENEEA come from the germline V gene. The CDR3 is CASSLGQGGNEQFF. DNA of the CDR3: TGTGCCAGCAGCTTGGGACAGGGGGGAAATGAGCAGTTCTTC.

This clone has a handful of counts. The chain is built from TRBV18 and TRBJ1-2; D possibly corresponds to TRBD1 (6 bases). This CDR3 contains 14 residues. Deletions cut 2 bases from V and 4 bases from J, with 11 bases between. Germline V CDR1 and CDR2: KGHSH, LQKENI. The chain's CDR3 is CASSPWGPSYGYTF. DNA of the CDR3: TGTGCCAGCTCACCATGGGGGCCGAGCTATGGCTACACCTTC.

This clone came up once. The chain uses TRBV13 and TRBJ2-3, with no clear D. The V and J ends lost 5 bases and 4 bases respectively, with 4 bases between them. Looked up from germline, CDR1 is PRHDT and CDR2 is FYEKMQ (reference sequence). The CDR3 covers 11 residues. CDR3: CASSVSDTQYF. The CDR3 bases are TGTGCCAGCAGCGTGTCAGATACGCAGTATTTT.

This chain joins TRBV5-1 and TRBJ2-3, with 8 bases matching TRBD2. Looked up from germline, CDR1 is SGHRS and CDR2 is YFSETQ. The CDR3 covers 12 residues. V lost 5 bases and J lost 8; bases outside the gene matches: 4. As DNA, the CDR3 is TGCGCCAGCAGTCGGGAGGGCGCTACGCAGTATTTT. Translated: CASSREGATQYF.

This sequence joins TRBV11-2 and TRBJ2-1; TRBD2 matches at 7 bases. The CDR3 is made up of 12 amino acids. V shed 5 bases and J 6 bases; nucleotides not matched to a gene: 1. Per germline, CDR1 SGHAT and CDR2 FQNNGV. As DNA, the CDR3 is TGTGCCAGCAGCAGGACTAGCAATGAGCAGTTCTTC. Protein product: CASSRTSNEQFF.

This sequence joins TRBV28 and TRBJ2-1, with D possibly TRBD1 on 5 matching bases. Trimming took off 5 bases at V and 4 bases at J, with 15 bases between the two ends. The CDR3 runs 15 residues. Germline values: CDR1 MDHEN, CDR2 SYDVKM. This CDR3 is CASSTLKGLYNEQFF. DNA of the CDR3: TGTGCCAGCAGTACACTGAAGGGGCTTTACAATGAGCAGTTCTTC.

The rearrangement joins TRBV11-2 to TRBJ2-7; D tentatively reads TRBD1 or TRBD2 (5 bases each). The ends were cut back, 5 bases at V and 3 bases at J, with 14 bases in the middle. This CDR3 contains 14 residues. Germline CDR1 reads SGHAT; CDR2 reads FQNNGV. The CDR3 bases are TGTGCCAGCAGCCCTTCTACTGGGGGCTACGAGCAGTACTTC. Its protein is CASSPSTGGYEQYF. The variable domain in full, completed from reference TRBV11-2 and TRBJ2-7, reads EAGVAQSPRYKIIEKRQSVAFWCNPISGHATLYWYQQILGQGPKLLIQFQNNGVVDDSQLPKDRFSAERLKGVDSTLKIQPAKLEDSAVYLCASSPSTGGYEQYFGPGTRLTVT.

The chain links TRBV5-8 to TRBJ2-1, with TRBD2 identical over 12 bases. J was trimmed by 4 bases and V by 6 bases; bases with no gene match: 2. In germline, CDR1 is SGHTS, CDR2 YDEGEE. CDR3 length: 14 residues. Here the CDR3 DNA reads TGTGCCAGCAAGGGACTAGCGGGTTACAATGAGCAGTTCTTC. Translating it yields CASKGLAGYNEQFF.

The table lists this clone with a few counts. J is TRBJ2-7 and V is TRBV9; 7 bases match TRBD2. The CDR3 loop spans 14 amino acids. CDR1 is SGDLS, CDR2 YYNGEE, per germline. The J segment lost 6 bases and the V segment lost 0 bases, leaving 6 bases of the junction unmatched. The CDR3: CASSVGAGVGEQYF. CDR3 DNA sequence: TGTGCCAGCAGCGTAGGTGCGGGAGTGGGCGAGCAGTACTTC.

This sequence joins TRBV18 and TRBJ2-7; 7 bases are a match to TRBD1. CDR3 length: 14 amino acids. V trimming: 3 bases; J trimming: 3 bases; junction bases outside the gene matches: 5. CDR1 and CDR2 from the germline V gene are KGHSH and LQKENI. DNA for the CDR3: TGTGCCAGCTCACCTACGACAGGGAACTACGAGCAGTACTTC. It specifies CASSPTTGNYEQYF.

The chain couples TRBV18 to TRBJ2-1; possibly TRBD1 for D (5 bases). This CDR3 is built from 13 residues. V was pared by 4 bases and J by 9 bases, with 13 bases between. Germline CDR1 is KGHSH and CDR2 is LQKENI. As DNA, the CDR3 is TGTGCCAGCTCACTGACAGAACGGAGTGAGCAGTTCTTC. This sequence encodes CASSLTERSEQFF.

This chain uses TRBV13 with TRBJ2-1, with TRBD2 identical over 14 bases. This CDR3 has 22 residues. V gave up 3 bases and J gave up 0 bases; unmatched junction bases: 16. Germline values: CDR1 PRHDT, CDR2 FYEKMQ (reference sequence). The DNA of the CDR3 is TGTGCCAGCAGCTTCTCGAACTTCTTGGGACTAGCGGGAGAGCGCTCCTACAATGAGCAGTTCTTC. Translating gives CASSFSNFLGLAGERSYNEQFF.

The genes are TRBV4-1 and TRBJ2-5; TRBD2 aligns across 10 bases. Germline CDR1 is MGHRA and CDR2 is YSYEKL. V shed 0 bases and J 2 bases; nucleotides not matched to a gene: 6. This CDR3 comprises 17 residues. The CDR3: CASSQDELAGQQETQYF. In nucleotides, the CDR3 is TGCGCCAGCAGCCAAGACGAACTAGCGGGACAACAAGAGACCCAGTACTTC.

This clone was counted a few times. The chain carries TRBV19 and TRBJ1-1, with a weak D call TRBD1 (5 bases). V was clipped by 4 bases and J by 0 bases, with 12 bases between them. This CDR3 spans 15 amino acids. CDR1 and CDR2 (germline): LNHDA, SQIVND (reference sequence). The CDR3 nucleotides read TGTGCCAGTAGTACCCAGGGCATCATGAACACTGAAGCTTTCTTT. Translated: CASSTQGIMNTEAFF.

The gene calls are TRBV5-1 and TRBJ2-7, with 8 bases that match TRBD2. With 4 bases clipped from V and 4 bases from J, the junction kept 10 bases outside the gene matches. CDR1 is SGHRS, CDR2 YFSETQ, per germline. The CDR3 is made up of 15 amino acids. DNA for the CDR3: TGCGCCAGCAGCGGCTCCGGACTAGCAGCTTACGAGCAGTACTTC. This sequence encodes CASSGSGLAAYEQYF. Using reference TRBV5-1 and TRBJ2-7 for the parts outside the CDR3, the full variable domain is KAGVTQTPRYLIKTRGQQVTLSCSPISGHRSVSWYQQTPGQGLQFLFEYFSETQRNKGNFPGRFSGRQFSNSRSEMNVSTLELGDSALYLCASSGSGLAAYEQYFGPGTRLTVT.

This chain joins TRBV5-1 and TRBJ2-2; 7 bases align to TRBD1. Losses at the gene ends were 5 bases for V and 4 bases for J; bases not matched to a gene: 17. Germline V lookup: CDR1 SGHRS, CDR2 YFSETQ. This CDR3 has 18 amino acids. CDR3 nucleotides: TGCGCCAGCAGGGCCGGACAGGCTAACACCGTTTCCACCGGGGAGCTGTTTTTT. Encoded protein: CASRAGQANTVSTGELFF.

The chain couples TRBV4-2 to TRBJ2-2; 15 positions match TRBD2. Germline V lookup: CDR1 LGHNA, CDR2 YNFKEQ. The CDR3 length is 18 residues. The V segment lost 1 base and the J segment 4 bases; nucleotides outside the gene matches: 4. CDR3: CASSQAGTSGGTTGELFF. CDR3 nucleotide sequence: TGTGCCAGCAGCCAAGCGGGGACTAGCGGGGGGACCACCGGGGAGCTGTTTTTT.

The chain employs TRBV6-5 and TRBJ2-5; 7 bases are shared with TRBD1. CDR3 length: 15 amino acids. CDR1 MNHEY and CDR2 SVGAGI come from the germline V gene. Trimming cost V 6 bases and J 2 bases; bases outside gene matches: 9. The CDR3 nucleotides read TGTGCCAGCAGAAAACAGGGGCTTAAGCAAGAGACCCAGTACTTC. Protein product: CASRKQGLKQETQYF.

This clone was counted once. The rearrangement links TRBV4-1 to TRBJ1-5; D possibly corresponds to TRBD1 (5 bases). The V gene's germline CDR1 is MGHRA and CDR2 YSYEKL. The germline V and J ends were trimmed by 0 bases and 6 bases, with 15 bases remaining between them. CDR3 length: 16 residues. CDR3 sequence reads: CASSQDGTGIAQPQHF. For the CDR3, the DNA is TGCGCCAGCAGCCAAGATGGTACAGGTATTGCTCAGCCCCAGCATTTT.

The rearrangement uses TRBV11-3 and TRBJ1-1; weak D call: TRBD1 (5 bases). The CDR3 totals 14 residues. Germline V gene lookup returns CDR1 SGHNT and CDR2 YENEEA. V was trimmed by 5 bases and J by 1 base, leaving 11 bases between them. Here the CDR3 DNA reads TGTGCCAGCAGCCTAACTACAGGGAACACTGAAGCTTTCTTT. This codes for CASSLTTGNTEAFF.